Described below is a single TCR beta chain sequence and its context. Its specificity is not known. This record comes from a study of shared clonotypes between healthy human individuals. Study-wide findings and caveats: The generation probabilities recorded for non-shared clonotypes fell below those of clonotypes shared by all four donors.

The assay was immunoSEQ multiplex PCR, and TCRdb's table has in-frame clones only and misses some. Of approximately 640,000 clones in the sample, around 91% were seen once. The CD8 memory fraction combined CD45RO+ cells with TemRA cells (CCR7-negative CD45RA+). V was pared by 2 bases and J by 6 bases, with 8 bases of the junction left unmatched. Per germline, CDR1 SGHAT and CDR2 FQNNGV. CDR3 length: 16 residues. The receptor was derived from a man younger than 30 in good health. Some clones in this sample may be carry-over from other donors' samples. The sequenced sample consisted of memory CD8+ T cells from PBMCs. The subset is: CD45RO+ cells pooled with CCR7-negative TemRA cells. The gene calls are TRBV11-2 and TRBJ2-2; 8 bases align to TRBD2. This CDR3 is CASSLLVGGAAGELFF. CDR3 sequence (DNA): TGTGCCAGCAGCTTATTAGTCGGGGGGGCCGCCGGGGAGCTGTTTTTT. Looking up the rest from reference TRBV11-2 and TRBJ2-2 gives the full variable domain: EAGVAQSPRYKIIEKRQSVAFWCNPISGHATLYWYQQILGQGPKLLIQFQNNGVVDDSQLPKDRFSAERLKGVDSTLKIQPAKLEDSAVYLCASSLLVGGAAGELFFGEGSRLTVL.